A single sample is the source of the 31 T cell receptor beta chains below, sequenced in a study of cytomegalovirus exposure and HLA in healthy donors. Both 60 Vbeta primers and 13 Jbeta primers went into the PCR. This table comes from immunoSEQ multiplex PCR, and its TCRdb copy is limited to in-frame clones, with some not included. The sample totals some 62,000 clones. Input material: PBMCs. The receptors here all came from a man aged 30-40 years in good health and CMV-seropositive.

The CDR3 protein is CASSLSWTSGQKRETQYF. The CDR3 nucleotides are TGTGCCAGCAGTCTCTCCTGGACTAGCGGGCAAAAGAGAGAGACCCAGTACTTC. The genes are TRBV7-2 and TRBJ2-5; 11 bases are a match to TRBD2. The CDR3 length is 18 residues. Per the germline V gene, CDR1 is SGHTA and CDR2 is FQGNSA. V gave up 6 bases and J gave up 4 bases; unmatched junction bases: 16.

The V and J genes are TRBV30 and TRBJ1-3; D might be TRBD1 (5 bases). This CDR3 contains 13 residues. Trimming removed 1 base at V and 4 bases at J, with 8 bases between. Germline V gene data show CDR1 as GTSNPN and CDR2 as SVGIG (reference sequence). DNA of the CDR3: TGTGCCTGGAGTGCGGGGGTCGGAAACACCATATATTTT. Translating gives CAWSAGVGNTIYF.

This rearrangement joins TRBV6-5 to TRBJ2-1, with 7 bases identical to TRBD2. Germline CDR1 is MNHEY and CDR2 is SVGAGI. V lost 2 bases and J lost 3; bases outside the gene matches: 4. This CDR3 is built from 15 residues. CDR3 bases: TGTGCCAGCAGTTACACGGGGACTAACTACAATGAGCAGTTCTTC. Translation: CASSYTGTNYNEQFF.

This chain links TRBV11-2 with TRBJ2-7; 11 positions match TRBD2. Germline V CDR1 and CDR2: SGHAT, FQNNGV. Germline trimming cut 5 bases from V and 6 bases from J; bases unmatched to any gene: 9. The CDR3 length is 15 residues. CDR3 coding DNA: TGTGCCAGCAGCCCCCGGCTAGCGGGAGGAGGCGAGCAGTACTTC. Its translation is CASSPRLAGGGEQYF.

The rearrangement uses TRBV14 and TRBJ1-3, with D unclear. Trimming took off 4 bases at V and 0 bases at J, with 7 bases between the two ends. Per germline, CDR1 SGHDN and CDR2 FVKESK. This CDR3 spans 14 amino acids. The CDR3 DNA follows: TGTGCCAGCAGCCCCGTCTTCTCTGGAAACACCATATATTTT. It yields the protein CASSPVFSGNTIYF.

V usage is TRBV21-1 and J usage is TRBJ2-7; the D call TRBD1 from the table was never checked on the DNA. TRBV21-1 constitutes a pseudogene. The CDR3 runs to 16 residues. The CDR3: CASSTTGQGRRYEQYF. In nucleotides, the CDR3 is TGTGCCAGCAGCACCACGGGACAGGGAAGACGCTACGAGCAGTACTTC.

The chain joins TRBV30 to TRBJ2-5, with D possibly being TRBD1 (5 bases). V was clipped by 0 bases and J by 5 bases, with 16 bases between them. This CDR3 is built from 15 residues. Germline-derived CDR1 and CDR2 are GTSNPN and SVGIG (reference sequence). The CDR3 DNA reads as TGTGCCTGGAGTGTGGTGGGGCTCGAAGGCGAGACCCAGTACTTC. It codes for CAWSVVGLEGETQYF.

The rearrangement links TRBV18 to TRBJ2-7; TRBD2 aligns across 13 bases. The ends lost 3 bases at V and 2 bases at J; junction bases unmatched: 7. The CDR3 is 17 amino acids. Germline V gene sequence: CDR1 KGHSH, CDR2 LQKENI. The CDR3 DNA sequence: TGTGCCAGCTCACCGGGACAGACTAGCGGGAGGACCTACGAGCAGTACTTC. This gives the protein CASSPGQTSGRTYEQYF.

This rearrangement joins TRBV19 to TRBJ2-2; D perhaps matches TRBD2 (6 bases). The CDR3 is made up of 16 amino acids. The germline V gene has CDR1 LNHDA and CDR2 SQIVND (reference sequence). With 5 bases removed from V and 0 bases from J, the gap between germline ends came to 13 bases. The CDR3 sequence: CASSPRRTTNTGELFF. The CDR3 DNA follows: TGTGCCAGTAGTCCCCGACGGACTACGAACACCGGGGAGCTGTTTTTT.

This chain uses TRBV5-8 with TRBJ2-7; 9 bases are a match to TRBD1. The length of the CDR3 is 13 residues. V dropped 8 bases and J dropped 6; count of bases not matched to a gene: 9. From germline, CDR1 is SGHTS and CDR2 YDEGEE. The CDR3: CASRRTGASEQYF. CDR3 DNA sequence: TGTGCCAGTCGCCGGACAGGGGCCTCCGAGCAGTACTTC.

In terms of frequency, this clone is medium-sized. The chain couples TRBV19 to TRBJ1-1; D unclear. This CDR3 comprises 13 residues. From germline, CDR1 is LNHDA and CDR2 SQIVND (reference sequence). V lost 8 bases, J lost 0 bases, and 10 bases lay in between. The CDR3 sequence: CASRPTMNTEAFF. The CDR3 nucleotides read TGTGCCAGTCGTCCAACTATGAACACTGAAGCTTTCTTT.

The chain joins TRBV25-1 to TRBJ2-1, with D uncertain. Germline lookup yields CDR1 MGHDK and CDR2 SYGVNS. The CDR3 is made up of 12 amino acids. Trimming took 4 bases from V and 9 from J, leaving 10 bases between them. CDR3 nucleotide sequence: TGTGCCAGCAGTGTCCTCTATGGTGAGCAGTTCTTC. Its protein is CASSVLYGEQFF.

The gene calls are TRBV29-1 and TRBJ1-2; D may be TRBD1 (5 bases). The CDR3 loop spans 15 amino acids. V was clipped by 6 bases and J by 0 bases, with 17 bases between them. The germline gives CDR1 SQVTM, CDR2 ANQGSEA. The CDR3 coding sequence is TGCAGCGTAGGGGCAAGACAAGACACTAACTATGGCTACACCTTC. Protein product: CSVGARQDTNYGYTF.

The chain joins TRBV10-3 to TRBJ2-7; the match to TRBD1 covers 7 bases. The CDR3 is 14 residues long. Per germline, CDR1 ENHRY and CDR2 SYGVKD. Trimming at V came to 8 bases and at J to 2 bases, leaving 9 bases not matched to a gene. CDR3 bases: TGTGCCATCGCCGACAGGGACACCACCTACGAGCAGTACTTC. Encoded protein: CAIADRDTTYEQYF.

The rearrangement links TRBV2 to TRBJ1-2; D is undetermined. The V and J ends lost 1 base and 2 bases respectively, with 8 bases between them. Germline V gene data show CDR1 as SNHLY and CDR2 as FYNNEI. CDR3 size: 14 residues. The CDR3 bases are TGTGCCAGCAGTGAAGACAGAACCAACTATGGCTACACCTTC. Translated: CASSEDRTNYGYTF. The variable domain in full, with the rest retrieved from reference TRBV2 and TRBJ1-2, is EPEVTQTPSHQVTQMGQEVILRCVPISNHLYFYWYRQILGQKVEFLVSFYNNEISEKSEIFDDQFSVERPDGSNFTLKIRSTKLEDSAMYFCASSEDRTNYGYTFGSGTRLTVV.

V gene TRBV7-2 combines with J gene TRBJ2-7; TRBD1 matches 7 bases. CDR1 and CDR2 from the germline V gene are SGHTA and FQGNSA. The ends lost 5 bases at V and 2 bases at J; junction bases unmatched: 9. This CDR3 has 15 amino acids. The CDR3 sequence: CASSPSTGLTYEQYF. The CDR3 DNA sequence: TGTGCCAGCAGCCCCTCGACAGGGCTCACCTACGAGCAGTACTTC.

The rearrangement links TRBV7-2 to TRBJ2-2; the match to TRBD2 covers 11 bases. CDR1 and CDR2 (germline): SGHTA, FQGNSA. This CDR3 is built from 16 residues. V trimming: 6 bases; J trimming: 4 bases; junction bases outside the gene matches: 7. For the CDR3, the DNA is TGTGCCAGCAGAGTGGGACTAGCGGTCAGCACCGGGGAGCTGTTTTTT. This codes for CASRVGLAVSTGELFF.

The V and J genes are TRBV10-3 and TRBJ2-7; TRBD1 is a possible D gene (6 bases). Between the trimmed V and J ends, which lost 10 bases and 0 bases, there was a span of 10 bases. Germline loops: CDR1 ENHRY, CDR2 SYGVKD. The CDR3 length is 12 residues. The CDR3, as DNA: TGTGCCACGCAGGGGTCCTCCTACGAGCAGTACTTC. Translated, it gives CATQGSSYEQYF.

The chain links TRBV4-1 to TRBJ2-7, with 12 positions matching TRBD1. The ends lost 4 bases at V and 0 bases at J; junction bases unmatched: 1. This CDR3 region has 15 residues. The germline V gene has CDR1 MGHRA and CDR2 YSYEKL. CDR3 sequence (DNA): TGCGCCAGCAGCCCGGGACAGGGGGCCTCCTACGAGCAGTACTTC. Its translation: CASSPGQGASYEQYF.

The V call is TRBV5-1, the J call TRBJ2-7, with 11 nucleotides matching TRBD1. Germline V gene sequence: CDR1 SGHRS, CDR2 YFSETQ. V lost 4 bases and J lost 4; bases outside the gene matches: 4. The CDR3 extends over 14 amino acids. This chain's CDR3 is CASSPGQGVYEQYF. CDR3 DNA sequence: TGCGCCAGCAGCCCGGGACAGGGGGTGTACGAGCAGTACTTC.

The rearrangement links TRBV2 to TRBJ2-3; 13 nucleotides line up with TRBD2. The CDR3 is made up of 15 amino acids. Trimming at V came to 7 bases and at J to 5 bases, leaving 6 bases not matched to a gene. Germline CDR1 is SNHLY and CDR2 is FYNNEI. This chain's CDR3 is CASTGLAGRGDTQYF. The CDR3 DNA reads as TGTGCCAGCACGGGACTAGCGGGGCGAGGAGATACGCAGTATTTT.

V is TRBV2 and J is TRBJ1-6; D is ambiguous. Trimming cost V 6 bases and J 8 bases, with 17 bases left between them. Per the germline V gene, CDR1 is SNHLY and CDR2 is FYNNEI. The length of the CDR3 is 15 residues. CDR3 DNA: TGTGCCAGCAGCGCAAGAAAAGACATTGATTCACCCCTCCACTTT. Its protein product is CASSARKDIDSPLHF.

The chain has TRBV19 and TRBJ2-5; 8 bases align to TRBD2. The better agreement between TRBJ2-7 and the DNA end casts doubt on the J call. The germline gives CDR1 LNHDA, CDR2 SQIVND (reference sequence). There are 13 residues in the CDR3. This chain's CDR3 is CASSFGGADEQYF. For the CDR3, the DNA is TGTGCCAGTAGCTTCGGGGGGGCAGACGAGCAGTACTTC.

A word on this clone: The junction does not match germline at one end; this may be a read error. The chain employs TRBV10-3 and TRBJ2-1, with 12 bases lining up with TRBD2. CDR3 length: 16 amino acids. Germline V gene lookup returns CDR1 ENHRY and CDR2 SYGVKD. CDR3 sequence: CASSEASGGAYNEQFF. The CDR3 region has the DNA TGTGCCAGCAGTGAAGCTAGCGGGGGGGCCTACAATGAGCAGTTCTTC.

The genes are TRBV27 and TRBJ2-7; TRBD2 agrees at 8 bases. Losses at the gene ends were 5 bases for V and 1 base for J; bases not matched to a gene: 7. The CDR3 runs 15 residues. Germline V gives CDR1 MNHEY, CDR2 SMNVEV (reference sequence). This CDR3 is CASSPRGGLSYEQYF. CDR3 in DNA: TGTGCCAGCAGTCCCCGCGGGGGGCTGTCCTACGAGCAGTACTTC.

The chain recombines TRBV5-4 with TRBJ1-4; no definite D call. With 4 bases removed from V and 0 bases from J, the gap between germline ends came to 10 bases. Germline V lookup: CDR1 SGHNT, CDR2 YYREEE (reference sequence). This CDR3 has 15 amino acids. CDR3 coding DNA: TGTGCCAGCAGCATCGCAGGTGCAACTAATGAAAAACTGTTTTTT. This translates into CASSIAGATNEKLFF.

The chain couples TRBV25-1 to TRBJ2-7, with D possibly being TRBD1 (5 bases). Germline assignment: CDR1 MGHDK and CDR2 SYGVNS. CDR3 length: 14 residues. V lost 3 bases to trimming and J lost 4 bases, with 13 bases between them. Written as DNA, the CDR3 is TGTGCCAGCAGTGACCCTTTAGGGGCTTACGAGCAGTACTTC. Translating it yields CASSDPLGAYEQYF.

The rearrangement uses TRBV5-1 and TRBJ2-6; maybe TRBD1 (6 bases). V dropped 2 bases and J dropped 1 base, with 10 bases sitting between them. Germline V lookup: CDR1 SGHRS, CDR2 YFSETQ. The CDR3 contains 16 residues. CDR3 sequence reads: CASSFTGKSGANVLTF. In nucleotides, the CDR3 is TGCGCCAGCAGCTTCACAGGGAAATCTGGGGCCAACGTCCTGACTTTC.

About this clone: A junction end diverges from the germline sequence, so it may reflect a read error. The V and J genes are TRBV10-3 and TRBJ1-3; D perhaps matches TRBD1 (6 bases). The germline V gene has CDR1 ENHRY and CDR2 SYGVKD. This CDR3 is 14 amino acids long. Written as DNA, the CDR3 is TGTGCCATCAGTTTAAGGGGGTCCGGAAACAACATATATTTT. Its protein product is CAISLRGSGNNIYF.

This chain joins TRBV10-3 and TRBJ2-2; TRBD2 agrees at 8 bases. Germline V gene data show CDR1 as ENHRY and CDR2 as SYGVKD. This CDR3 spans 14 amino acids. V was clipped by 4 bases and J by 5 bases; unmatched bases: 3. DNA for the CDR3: TGTGCCATCAGTGGACCGGGAGGGACCGGGGAGCTGTTTTTT. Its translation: CAISGPGGTGELFF.

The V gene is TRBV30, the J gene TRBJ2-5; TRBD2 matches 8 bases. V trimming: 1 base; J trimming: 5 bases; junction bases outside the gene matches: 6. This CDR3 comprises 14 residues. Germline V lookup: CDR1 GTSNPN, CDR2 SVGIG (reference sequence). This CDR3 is CAWSALAGGETQYF. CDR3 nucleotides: TGTGCCTGGAGTGCTCTAGCGGGTGGTGAGACCCAGTACTTC.